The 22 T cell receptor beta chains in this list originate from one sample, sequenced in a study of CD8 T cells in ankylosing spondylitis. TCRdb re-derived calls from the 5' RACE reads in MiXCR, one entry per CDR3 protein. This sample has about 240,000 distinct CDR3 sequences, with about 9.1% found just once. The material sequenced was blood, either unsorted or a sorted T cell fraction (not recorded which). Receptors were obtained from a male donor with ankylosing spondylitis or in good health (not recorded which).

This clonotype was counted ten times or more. The CDR3 spells CASSSRSSVDYGYTF. In DNA form, the CDR3 reads TGTGCCAGCAGCTCACGTAGTTCAGTCGACTATGGCTACACCTTC. This rearrangement joins TRBV7-8 to TRBJ1-2; unclear D gene. The CDR3 length is 15 residues. Trimming removed 4 bases at V and 3 bases at J, with 15 bases between. Germline lookup yields CDR1 SGHVS and CDR2 FQNEAQ.

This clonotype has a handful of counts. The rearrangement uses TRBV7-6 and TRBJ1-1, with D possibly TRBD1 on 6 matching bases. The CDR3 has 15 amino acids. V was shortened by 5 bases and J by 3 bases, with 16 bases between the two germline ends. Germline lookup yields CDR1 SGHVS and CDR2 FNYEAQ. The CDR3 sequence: CASSGGRGGDTEAFF. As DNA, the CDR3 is TGTGCCAGCAGCGGCGGCAGGGGTGGGGACACTGAAGCTTTCTTT.

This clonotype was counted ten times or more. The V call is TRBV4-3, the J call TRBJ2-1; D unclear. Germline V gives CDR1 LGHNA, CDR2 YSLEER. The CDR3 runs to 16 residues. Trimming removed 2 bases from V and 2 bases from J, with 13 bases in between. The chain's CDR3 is CASSQYFGDTYNEQFF. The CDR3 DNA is TGCGCCAGCAGCCAATATTTCGGAGACACCTACAATGAGCAGTTCTTC.

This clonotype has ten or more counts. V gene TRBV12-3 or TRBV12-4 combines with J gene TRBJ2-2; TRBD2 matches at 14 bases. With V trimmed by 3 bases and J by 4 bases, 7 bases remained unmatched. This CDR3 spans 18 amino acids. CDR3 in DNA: TGTGCCAGCAGTTTGACTAGCGGGGGGGCATTGGGCACCGGGGAGCTGTTTTTT. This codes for CASSLTSGGALGTGELFF.

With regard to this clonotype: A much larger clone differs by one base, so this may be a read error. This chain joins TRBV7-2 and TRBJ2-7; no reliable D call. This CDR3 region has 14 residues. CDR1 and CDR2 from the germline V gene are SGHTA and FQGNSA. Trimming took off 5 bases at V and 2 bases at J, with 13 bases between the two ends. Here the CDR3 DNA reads TGTGCCAGCAGCCCGGTGGACCCCACCTACGAGCAGTACTTC. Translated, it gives CASSPVDPTYEQYF.

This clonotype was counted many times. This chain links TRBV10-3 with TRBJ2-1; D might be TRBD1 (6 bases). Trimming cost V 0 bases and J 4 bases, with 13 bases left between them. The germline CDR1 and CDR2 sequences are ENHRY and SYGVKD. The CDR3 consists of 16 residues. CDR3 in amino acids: CAISESRDGQYNEQFF. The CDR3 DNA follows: TGTGCCATCAGTGAGTCACGGGACGGACAGTACAATGAGCAGTTCTTC.

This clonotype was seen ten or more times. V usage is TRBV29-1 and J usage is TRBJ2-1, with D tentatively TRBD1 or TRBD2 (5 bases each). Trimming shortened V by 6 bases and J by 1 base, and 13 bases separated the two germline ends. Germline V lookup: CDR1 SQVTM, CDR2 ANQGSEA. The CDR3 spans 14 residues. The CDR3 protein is CSVGTSLSYNEQFF. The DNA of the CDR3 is TGCAGCGTCGGGACCTCCCTTTCCTACAATGAGCAGTTCTTC.

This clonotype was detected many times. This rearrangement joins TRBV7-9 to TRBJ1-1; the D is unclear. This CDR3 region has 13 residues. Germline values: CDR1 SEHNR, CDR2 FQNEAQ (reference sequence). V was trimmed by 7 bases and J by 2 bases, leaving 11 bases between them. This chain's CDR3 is CASTFLGNTEAFF. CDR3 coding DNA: TGTGCCAGCACCTTTTTGGGCAACACTGAAGCTTTCTTT.

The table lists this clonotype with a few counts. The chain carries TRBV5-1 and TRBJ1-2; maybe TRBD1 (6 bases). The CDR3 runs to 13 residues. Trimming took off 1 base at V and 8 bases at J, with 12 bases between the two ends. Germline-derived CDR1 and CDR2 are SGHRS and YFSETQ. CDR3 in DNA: TGCGCCAGCAGCTTGACGGGGGCGGGCGGCTACACCTTC. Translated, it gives CASSLTGAGGYTF.

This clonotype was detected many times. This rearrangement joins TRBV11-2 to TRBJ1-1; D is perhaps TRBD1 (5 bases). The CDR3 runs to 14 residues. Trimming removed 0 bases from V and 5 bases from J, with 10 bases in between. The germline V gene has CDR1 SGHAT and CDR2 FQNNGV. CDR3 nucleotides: TGTGCCAGCAGCTTAGAACCGGGGCCGACTGAAGCTTTCTTT. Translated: CASSLEPGPTEAFF.

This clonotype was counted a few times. The CDR3 sequence is CASSFSGLGTNSPLHF. The CDR3 nucleotides read TGTGCCAGCAGCTTTTCGGGGCTGGGAACGAATTCACCCCTCCACTTT. The chain is built from TRBV5-6 and TRBJ1-6; D might be TRBD1 (5 bases). The germline gives CDR1 SGHDT, CDR2 YYEEEE. The V and J ends lost 2 bases and 7 bases respectively, with 16 bases between them. CDR3 size: 16 residues.

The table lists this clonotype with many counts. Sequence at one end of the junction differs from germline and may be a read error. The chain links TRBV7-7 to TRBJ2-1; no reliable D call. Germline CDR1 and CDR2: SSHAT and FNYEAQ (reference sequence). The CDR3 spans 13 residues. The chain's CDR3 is CASSPEPYNEQFF. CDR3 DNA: TGTGCTAGCAGCCCAGAGCCTTACAATGAGCAGTTCTTC.

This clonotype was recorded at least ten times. The CDR3 nucleotides read TGTGCCAGCAGCGTAGACAGGGCAGAAGCTTTCTTT. This codes for CASSVDRAEAFF. The chain couples TRBV7-9 to TRBJ1-1, with 7 bases lining up with TRBD1. With V trimmed by 5 bases and J by 8 bases, 5 bases remained unmatched. Germline V gene sequence: CDR1 SEHNR, CDR2 FQNEAQ (reference sequence). The CDR3 has 12 residues.

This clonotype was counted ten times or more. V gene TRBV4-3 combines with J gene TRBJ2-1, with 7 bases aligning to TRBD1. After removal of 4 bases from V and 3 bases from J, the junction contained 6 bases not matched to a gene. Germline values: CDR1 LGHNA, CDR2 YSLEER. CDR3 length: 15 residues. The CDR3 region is CASSLTGTDYNEQFF. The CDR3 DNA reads TGCGCCAGCAGCCTTACCGGGACAGACTACAATGAGCAGTTCTTC.

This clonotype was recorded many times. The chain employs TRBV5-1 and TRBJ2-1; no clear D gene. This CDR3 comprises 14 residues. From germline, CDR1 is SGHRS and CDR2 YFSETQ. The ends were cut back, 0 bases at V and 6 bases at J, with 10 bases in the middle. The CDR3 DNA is TGCGCCAGCAGCTTGGAGGACGCCCGCAATGAGCAGTTCTTC. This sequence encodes CASSLEDARNEQFF.

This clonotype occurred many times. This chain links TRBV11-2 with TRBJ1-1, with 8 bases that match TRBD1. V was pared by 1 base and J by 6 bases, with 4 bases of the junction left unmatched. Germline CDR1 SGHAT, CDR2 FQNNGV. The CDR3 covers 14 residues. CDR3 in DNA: TGTGCCAGCAGCTTAGGGACAGGGACGGCTGAAGCTTTCTTT. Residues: CASSLGTGTAEAFF.

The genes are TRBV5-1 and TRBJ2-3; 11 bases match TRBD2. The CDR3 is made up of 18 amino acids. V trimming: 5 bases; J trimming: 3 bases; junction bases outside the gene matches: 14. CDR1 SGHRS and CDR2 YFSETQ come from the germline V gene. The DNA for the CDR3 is TGCGCCAGCAGTTCCAATTCCTTAGCGGGGGGGCCAACAGATACGCAGTATTTT. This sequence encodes CASSSNSLAGGPTDTQYF.

The CDR3 loop reads CASSLSVNTGELFF. The CDR3 DNA sequence: TGTGCCAGCAGCTTAAGTGTCAACACCGGGGAGCTGTTTTTT. This rearrangement joins TRBV7-2 to TRBJ2-2; D unresolved. The CDR3 spans 14 residues. V lost 2 bases and J lost 2, with 6 bases in between. CDR1 is SGHTA, CDR2 FQGNSA, per germline.

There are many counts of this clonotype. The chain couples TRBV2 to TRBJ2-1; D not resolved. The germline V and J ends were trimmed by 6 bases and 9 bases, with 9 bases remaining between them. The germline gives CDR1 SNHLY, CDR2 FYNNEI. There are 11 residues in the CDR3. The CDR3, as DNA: TGTGCCAGCAGCTTCGGGTTTGAGCAGTTCTTC. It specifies CASSFGFEQFF.

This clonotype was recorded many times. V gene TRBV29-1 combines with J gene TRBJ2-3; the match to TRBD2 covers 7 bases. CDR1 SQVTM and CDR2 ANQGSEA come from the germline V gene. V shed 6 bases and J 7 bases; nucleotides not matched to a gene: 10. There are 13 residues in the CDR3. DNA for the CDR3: TGCAGCGTCCGGGGAGGGGAAACATATACGCAGTATTTT. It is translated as CSVRGGETYTQYF.

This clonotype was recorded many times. The CDR3 DNA reads TGTGCCAGCAGCTTAGAGGGAGAACCCTACAATGAGCAGTTCTTC. Amino acid sequence: CASSLEGEPYNEQFF. V and J are TRBV7-9 and TRBJ2-1, with D tentatively TRBD2 (5 bases). V lost 1 base, J lost 2 bases, and 9 bases lay in between. The V gene's germline CDR1 is SEHNR and CDR2 FQNEAQ (reference sequence). CDR3 length: 15 residues.

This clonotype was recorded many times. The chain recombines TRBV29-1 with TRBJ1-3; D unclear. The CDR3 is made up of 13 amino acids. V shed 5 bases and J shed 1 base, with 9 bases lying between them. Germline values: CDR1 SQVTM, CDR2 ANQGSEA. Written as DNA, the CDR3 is TGCAGCGTTTCCACTGCATCTGGAAACACCATATATTTT. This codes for CSVSTASGNTIYF.